These 18 T cell receptor beta chains were sequenced from one sample in a study of blood T cell repertoires in COVID-19. Sequencing used immunoSEQ multiplex PCR; TCRdb keeps in-frame clones, though not all of them. The sample contains 70,000 or so clones, about 90% of which appear only once. The sample taken for sequencing was peripheral blood. Source of these receptors: a man aged 40-50 years with COVID-19, enrolled during active disease.

The V call is TRBV6-5, the J call TRBJ1-2; D might be TRBD1 (6 bases). CDR1 and CDR2 (germline): MNHEY, SVGAGI. Trimming removed 6 bases at V and 5 bases at J, with 13 bases between. CDR3 length: 13 residues. The CDR3 nucleotides are TGTGCCAGCAGGACAGGAGGCGGATATGGCTACACCTTC. Protein: CASRTGGGYGYTF.

The CDR3 loop reads CASSTLGGEYGYTF. CDR3 in DNA: TGTGCCAGTAGTACCCTGGGGGGGGAGTATGGCTACACCTTC. V usage is TRBV19 and J usage is TRBJ1-2, with D tentatively TRBD1 (5 bases). CDR1 is LNHDA and CDR2 is SQIVND in the germline V gene (reference sequence). Trimming stripped 4 bases from V and 5 bases from J, with 14 bases between. CDR3 size: 14 residues.

This clone appeared a few times. CDR3: CASRRRQGSYGYTF. The CDR3 DNA sequence: TGTGCCAGCAGGAGAAGACAGGGCTCCTATGGCTACACCTTC. This chain uses TRBV28 with TRBJ1-2, with TRBD1 matching 7 bases. This CDR3 comprises 14 residues. J lost 4 bases, V lost 6 bases, and 8 bases had no gene match. Germline lookup yields CDR1 MDHEN and CDR2 SYDVKM.

V gene TRBV1 combines with J gene TRBJ2-2; the table's D call of TRBD2 was not tested on the DNA. TRBV1 is designated a pseudogene. The length of the CDR3 is 20 residues. CDR3 bases: TGCACCAGCAGCCACAAGCCCGGGACTAGCGGGGGGCAGAACACCGGGGAGCTGTTTTTT. Its protein product is CTSSHKPGTSGGQNTGELFF.

The J gene is TRBJ2-3, the V gene TRBV18; D call uncertain. The V gene lost 3 bases and the J gene lost 1 base, with 5 bases spanning the gap. This CDR3 comprises 13 residues. CDR1 KGHSH and CDR2 LQKENI come from the germline V gene. CDR3 residues: CASSPVGTDTQYF. The CDR3, as DNA: TGTGCCAGCTCACCTGTAGGCACAGATACGCAGTATTTT.

This chain connects TRBV5-1 to TRBJ2-3; 9 bases map to TRBD1. The CDR3 has 16 residues. With V trimmed by 9 bases and J by 0 bases, 11 bases remained unmatched. Germline values: CDR1 SGHRS, CDR2 YFSETQ. The CDR3 spells CATRQGTGSSTDTQYF. As DNA, the CDR3 is TGCGCCACCAGACAAGGGACAGGGTCTAGCACAGATACGCAGTATTTT.

V is TRBV11-2 and J is TRBJ2-1; tentatively, D is TRBD2 (6 bases). Trimming shortened V by 1 base and J by 3 bases, and 13 bases separated the two germline ends. The length of the CDR3 is 16 residues. Germline CDR1 is SGHAT and CDR2 is FQNNGV. This chain's CDR3 is CASSLAAGRNYNEQFF. The CDR3 bases are TGTGCCAGCAGCTTAGCCGCGGGACGTAACTACAATGAGCAGTTCTTC.

This chain joins TRBV18 and TRBJ2-7, with 8 bases fitting TRBD2. CDR1 and CDR2 (germline): KGHSH, LQKENI. V shed 3 bases, J shed 5 bases, and the junction held 9 bases outside the gene matches. This CDR3 has 15 amino acids. The CDR3 sequence: CASSPRGGAADEQYF. Here the CDR3 DNA reads TGTGCCAGCTCACCTCGGGGGGGGGCGGCGGACGAGCAGTACTTC.

The chain joins TRBV19 to TRBJ1-2; no firm D call. The V gene lost 10 bases and the J gene lost 5 bases, with 11 bases spanning the gap. CDR3 length: 11 residues. Per germline, CDR1 LNHDA and CDR2 SQIVND (reference sequence). CDR3 sequence reads: CATPPKYGYTF. The CDR3 region has the DNA TGTGCCACCCCCCCCAAATATGGCTACACCTTC.

The chain links TRBV6-5 to TRBJ1-1; 7 bases are a match to TRBD1. Germline trimming cut 4 bases from V and 4 bases from J; bases unmatched to any gene: 3. CDR3 length equals 13 residues. Germline V gene data show CDR1 as MNHEY and CDR2 as SVGAGI. This CDR3 reads CASSWTGSTEAFF. The CDR3 region has the DNA TGTGCCAGCAGTTGGACAGGTTCCACTGAAGCTTTCTTT.

V gene TRBV19 combines with J gene TRBJ1-4; TRBD1 agrees at 7 bases. CDR1 LNHDA and CDR2 SQIVND come from the germline V gene (reference sequence). CDR3 length: 17 residues. Trimming took 7 bases from V and 10 from J; bases not matched to a gene: 21. The chain's CDR3 is CASTTGTEKGGLRKLFF. The CDR3, as DNA: TGTGCCAGTACCACGGGGACAGAAAAAGGGGGCCTGCGAAAACTGTTTTTT.

The chain joins TRBV2 to TRBJ2-7; D possibly corresponds to TRBD1 (6 bases). Germline V gene data show CDR1 as SNHLY and CDR2 as FYNNEI. Trimming stripped 6 bases from V and 4 bases from J, with 16 bases between. This CDR3 has 14 amino acids. The CDR3 sequence is CASSLGQNLYEQYF. Written as DNA, the CDR3 is TGTGCCAGCAGCCTGGGACAAAACCTTTACGAGCAGTACTTC. The entire variable domain, with the rest obtained from reference TRBV2 and TRBJ2-7, is as follows: EPEVTQTPSHQVTQMGQEVILRCVPISNHLYFYWYRQILGQKVEFLVSFYNNEISEKSEIFDDQFSVERPDGSNFTLKIRSTKLEDSAMYFCASSLGQNLYEQYFGPGTRLTVT.

The chain recombines TRBV30 with TRBJ2-7; a possible D gene is TRBD1 (6 bases). The V gene's germline CDR1 is GTSNPN and CDR2 SVGIG (reference sequence). V lost 4 bases and J lost 2, with 9 bases in between. The CDR3 length is 12 residues. The CDR3 region has the DNA TGTGCCTGGAACAGGGCCCCCTACGAGCAGTACTTC. Its protein is CAWNRAPYEQYF.

CDR3 in amino acids: CASSLVQGIAGELFF. CDR3 DNA: TGTGCCAGCAGCTTAGTTCAGGGGATTGCGGGGGAGCTGTTTTTT. The chain joins TRBV7-2 to TRBJ2-2, with D possibly matching TRBD1 (6 bases). CDR1 is SGHTA and CDR2 is FQGNSA in the germline V gene. Trimming removed 1 base from V and 8 bases from J, with 14 bases in between. The CDR3 is 15 residues long.

This clone was recorded a few times. The gene calls are TRBV15 and TRBJ1-6; perhaps TRBD1 as D (6 bases). Trimming left V 2 bases short and J 9 bases short, with 11 bases between. Looked up from germline, CDR1 is LNHNV and CDR2 is YYDKDF (reference sequence). The CDR3 sequence is 14 residues long. CDR3 region: CATSRQQGSSPLHF. CDR3 nucleotide sequence: TGTGCCACCAGCAGACAGCAGGGGAGTTCACCCCTCCACTTT.

The chain uses TRBV28 and TRBJ2-5; D gene ambiguous. The CDR3 has 12 residues. Germline assignment: CDR1 MDHEN and CDR2 SYDVKM. V was shortened by 8 bases and J by 1 base, with 8 bases between the two germline ends. CDR3 protein: CASVGFQETQYF. In DNA, the CDR3 is TGTGCCAGCGTCGGGTTCCAAGAGACCCAGTACTTC.

The chain combines TRBV28 with TRBJ1-1; D ambiguous. Trimming left V 6 bases short and J 1 base short, with 9 bases between. The CDR3 totals 13 residues. Germline V gene lookup returns CDR1 MDHEN and CDR2 SYDVKM. CDR3 residues: CASSPTQNTEAFF. The DNA for the CDR3 is TGTGCCAGCAGCCCCACACAGAACACTGAAGCTTTCTTT.

The sample holds a few counts of this clone. The chain recombines TRBV5-1 with TRBJ1-1; D might be TRBD1 (5 bases). V was clipped by 2 bases and J by 1 base, with 9 bases between them. Germline V gene data show CDR1 as SGHRS and CDR2 as YFSETQ. The CDR3 consists of 14 residues. The CDR3 nucleotides are TGCGCCAGCAGCTTTCGGGGGACGAACACTGAAGCTTTCTTT. It specifies CASSFRGTNTEAFF.